A selection of T cell receptor beta chains follows, all from one sample in a study of post-analysis software for immune sequencing data. TCRdb re-derived calls from the PCR reads in MiXCR, one entry per CDR3 protein. Altogether approximately 690,000 distinct CDR3 sequences are present, roughly three fifths being singletons, with the ten largest covering around 10%. The specimen sequenced was blood. These receptors came from a girl aged 2 to 10 with multiple sclerosis. Each CDR3 is given with its conserved first and last residue. The D gene is left open where the match is weak. Only some rows state a clone size, as once, few, many or a class for expanded clones.

abundance | j_gene | d_gene | v_gene | CDR3aa | CDR3nt
NA | TRBJ2-5 | NA | TRBV5-1 | CASSLGPNSGNEQYF | TGCGCCAGCAGCTTGGGTCCTAATTCCGGGAATGAGCAGTACTTC
NA | TRBJ2-1 | NA | TRBV11-1 | CASSLWSDNEQFF | TGTGCCAGCAGCCTGTGGTCAGACAATGAGCAGTTCTTC
NA | TRBJ2-4 | TRBD2 | TRBV12-3/TRBV12-4 | CASSPREGRNDKNIQYF | TGTGCCAGCAGTCCACGGGAGGGCCGGAACGACAAAAACATTCAGTACTTC
NA | TRBJ2-1 | NA | TRBV20-1 | CSAIWRDGGLYNEQFF | TGCAGTGCCATATGGCGGGACGGGGGATTATACAATGAGCAGTTCTTC
NA | TRBJ1-1 | TRBD1 | TRBV7-2 | CASSPGTGGAEAFF | TGTGCCAGCAGCCCCGGGACAGGGGGCGCTGAAGCTTTCTTT
NA | TRBJ2-1 | NA | TRBV6-4 | CASSYEPPSSYNEQFF | TGTGCCAGCAGTTATGAGCCACCAAGCTCCTACAATGAGCAGTTCTTC
NA | TRBJ2-4 | TRBD2 | TRBV5-1 | CASSLGGASGIGDIQYF | TGCGCCAGCAGCCTTGGAGGGGCTAGCGGGATCGGGGACATTCAGTACTTC
NA | TRBJ1-1 | NA | TRBV25-1 | CASSEYQGMNTEAFF | TGTGCCAGCAGTGAATATCAGGGAATGAACACTGAAGCTTTCTTT
NA | TRBJ2-5 | TRBD2 | TRBV20-1 | CSATTIGGVQETQYF | TGCAGTGCAACAACAATCGGGGGGGTCCAAGAGACCCAGTACTTC
few | TRBJ2-1 | TRBD2 | TRBV4-3 | CVSSRWASGYYNEQFF | TGCGTCAGCAGCCGTTGGGCTAGCGGATACTACAATGAGCAGTTCTTC
NA | TRBJ2-2 | TRBD2 | TRBV5-1 | CASSSIAGAGELFF | TGCGCCAGCAGCTCTATAGCGGGGGCCGGGGAGCTGTTTTTT
NA | TRBJ1-3 | TRBD1 | TRBV29-1 | CSVQQGADEVTIYF | TGCAGCGTTCAGCAGGGGGCGGATGAGGTCACCATATATTTT
NA | TRBJ2-7 | NA | TRBV9 | CASSVGSGTHYYEQYF | TGTGCCAGCAGCGTAGGGTCGGGTACCCACTACTACGAGCAGTACTTC
NA | TRBJ2-1 | TRBD2 | TRBV5-1 | CASSLDLAGGKDEQFF | TGCGCCAGCAGCTTGGACCTAGCGGGAGGGAAGGATGAGCAGTTCTTC
NA | TRBJ2-1 | TRBD1 | TRBV29-1 | CSVGQMGNEQFF | TGCAGCGTGGGACAGATGGGGAATGAGCAGTTCTTC
NA | TRBJ2-6 | NA | TRBV15 | CATSRDLDGANVLTF | TGTGCCACCAGCAGAGACTTGGACGGGGCCAACGTCCTGACTTTC
NA | TRBJ2-7 | NA | TRBV7-9 | CASSRPLGRTYEQYF | TGTGCCAGCAGTCGCCCTCTAGGACGCACCTACGAGCAGTACTTC
few | TRBJ2-1 | NA | TRBV20-1 | CSGAWRAKAYNEQFF | TGCAGTGGGGCATGGCGCGCCAAAGCATACAATGAGCAGTTCTTC
NA | TRBJ2-5 | TRBD2 | TRBV7-9 | CASSLVNPSGDGTQYF | TGTGCCAGCAGCTTAGTGAATCCTAGCGGAGATGGGACCCAGTACTTC
few | TRBJ2-5 | TRBD2 | TRBV15 | CATSRDSGGEKTQYF | TGTGCCACCAGCAGAGATAGCGGGGGCGAGAAGACCCAGTACTTC
NA | TRBJ2-1 | TRBD2 | TRBV20-1 | CSGRGANDNEQFF | TGCAGTGGGCGGGGGGCCAACGACAATGAGCAGTTCTTC
NA | TRBJ2-1 | TRBD2 | TRBV3-1 | CASSRQELAGYNEQFF | TGTGCCAGCAGCCGCCAGGAACTAGCGGGCTACAATGAGCAGTTCTTC
NA | TRBJ1-1 | NA | TRBV24-1 | CATSETSQVAFF | TGTGCCACCAGTGAGACGTCTCAAGTAGCTTTCTTT
NA | TRBJ2-7 | TRBD2 | TRBV5-4 | CASSFPTGGSSYEQYF | TGTGCCAGCAGCTTCCCCACGGGGGGGAGCTCCTACGAGCAGTACTTC
NA | TRBJ2-2 | TRBD1 | TRBV7-2 | CASSPADRGNTGELFF | TGTGCCAGCAGCCCCGCAGACAGGGGGAACACCGGGGAGCTGTTTTTT
NA | TRBJ1-1 | NA | TRBV10-3 | CAISESTEVGTEAFF | TGTGCCATCAGTGAGTCGACAGAGGTGGGCACTGAAGCTTTCTTT
NA | TRBJ1-2 | NA | TRBV5-1 | CASSPTQGSAPPPYGYTF | TGCGCCAGCAGCCCGACGCAGGGGTCGGCGCCGCCCCCCTATGGCTACACCTTC
NA | TRBJ2-1 | NA | TRBV5-1 | CASSLYSGSPYNEQFF | TGCGCCAGCAGCTTGTACAGCGGAAGTCCCTACAATGAGCAGTTCTTC
NA | TRBJ2-7 | TRBD2 | TRBV20-1 | CSASPTSVSYEQYF | TGCAGTGCTAGCCCGACTAGCGTCTCCTACGAGCAGTACTTC
NA | TRBJ2-1 | NA | TRBV6-2/TRBV6-3 | CATYSSYNEQFF | TGTGCCACCTATTCCAGTTACAATGAGCAGTTCTTC
NA | TRBJ2-1 | TRBD2 | TRBV5-1 | CASTLTLAGGAANEQFF | TGCGCCAGCACCCTGACACTAGCGGGAGGAGCGGCCAATGAGCAGTTCTTC
NA | TRBJ2-3 | TRBD1 | TRBV11-2 | CASSPRTGSKGDTQYF | TGTGCCAGCAGCCCACGGACAGGGTCTAAAGGGGATACGCAGTATTTT
few | TRBJ2-7 | TRBD2 | TRBV5-1 | CASSTGLADSYEQYF | TGCGCCAGCAGCACGGGACTAGCGGATTCCTACGAGCAGTACTTC
NA | TRBJ1-5 | NA | TRBV19 | CASSINNQPQHF | TGTGCCAGTAGTATCAATAATCAGCCCCAGCATTTT
NA | TRBJ1-2 | NA | TRBV4-1 | CAGSPVGANYGYTF | TGCGCCGGCAGCCCCGTCGGAGCTAACTATGGCTACACCTTC
NA | TRBJ2-5 | NA | TRBV6-6 | CASSYSTGGETQYF | TGTGCCAGCAGTTACTCGACCGGGGGAGAGACCCAGTACTTC
NA | TRBJ2-7 | TRBD2 | TRBV4-2 | CASSQRTGTSGMTYEQYF | TGTGCCAGCAGCCAACGTACTGGGACTAGCGGGATGACCTACGAGCAGTACTTC
NA | TRBJ1-5 | NA | TRBV30 | CAWSAPPLNQPQHF | TGTGCCTGGAGTGCGCCACCGCTCAATCAGCCCCAGCATTTT
NA | TRBJ1-5 | NA | TRBV27 | CASSPGTDSNQPQHF | TGTGCCAGCAGTCCCGGGACGGATAGCAATCAGCCCCAGCATTTT
NA | TRBJ2-3 | TRBD2 | TRBV12-3/TRBV12-4 | CASSLLPGGADTQYF | TGTGCCAGCAGTTTACTTCCGGGAGGGGCAGATACGCAGTATTTT
once | TRBJ1-6 | NA | TRBV20-1 | CSASTGAPNSPLHF | TGCAGTGCTAGTACGGGGGCGCCTAATTCACCCCTCCACTTT
NA | TRBJ1-1 | TRBD1 | TRBV20-1 | CSASRQGLTEAFF | TGCAGTGCTAGTCGACAGGGCCTCACTGAAGCTTTCTTT
NA | TRBJ2-6 | NA | TRBV7-2 | CASTFSRANVLTF | TGTGCCAGCACCTTCTCCCGGGCCAACGTCCTGACTTTC
NA | TRBJ2-3 | TRBD2 | TRBV25-1 | CASRGTSGGADADTQYF | TGTGCCAGCAGGGGGACTAGCGGGGGGGCGGACGCAGATACGCAGTATTTT
few | TRBJ1-6 | NA | TRBV6-2/TRBV6-3 | CASTTTLPQGALHF | TGTGCCAGCACCACAACCTTACCACAGGGCGCCCTCCACTTT
NA | TRBJ1-1 | NA | TRBV5-1 | CASSLIGIYEAFF | TGCGCCAGCAGCTTGATAGGAATCTATGAAGCTTTCTTT
many | TRBJ2-2 | NA | TRBV4-2 | CASSQVTEVTGELFF | TGTGCCAGCAGCCAAGTTACCGAGGTCACCGGGGAGCTGTTTTTT
NA | TRBJ1-5 | NA | TRBV24-1 | CATSDSWDNQPQHF | TGTGCCACCAGTGATTCGTGGGACAATCAGCCCCAGCATTTT
NA | TRBJ1-1 | NA | TRBV28 | CASSNQGFSEAFF | TGTGCCAGCAGTAATCAGGGCTTCTCTGAAGCTTTCTTT
few | TRBJ2-7 | NA | TRBV12-3/TRBV12-4 | CASAVSGVGDEQYF | TGTGCCAGTGCGGTTTCGGGAGTTGGAGACGAGCAGTACTTC
NA | TRBJ2-3 | NA | TRBV5-1 | CASRAQSDTDTQYF | TGCGCCAGCAGGGCTCAGTCGGACACAGATACGCAGTATTTT
NA | TRBJ2-5 | NA | TRBV6-6 | CASSYGRLRKPETQYF | TGTGCCAGCAGTTACGGACGCCTACGCAAGCCAGAGACCCAGTACTTC
NA | TRBJ2-3 | NA | TRBV6-2/TRBV6-3 | CASRPLGREERDTQYF | TGTGCCAGCAGACCCCTGGGCCGAGAAGAACGGGATACGCAGTATTTT
once | TRBJ1-2 | NA | TRBV6-2/TRBV6-3 | CASRSRVGLYGYTF | TGTGCCAGCAGGTCCCGGGTGGGACTCTATGGCTACACCTTC
NA | TRBJ2-1 | NA | TRBV12-3/TRBV12-4 | CASSFISGAGDYNEQFF | TGTGCCAGCAGTTTTATATCTGGGGCTGGGGACTACAATGAGCAGTTCTTC
few | TRBJ2-3 | NA | TRBV20-1 | CSARTPGTDTQYF | TGCAGTGCTAGGACACCAGGCACAGATACGCAGTATTTT
few | TRBJ1-6 | NA | TRBV9 | CASSQGHPSSYNSPLHF | TGTGCCAGCAGCCAGGGACATCCGAGCTCCTATAATTCACCCCTCCACTTT